This T cell receptor (beta chain) was observed in a study of T cell clones after liver transplantation. The overall study: Patients counted as tolerant after at least one year off all immunosuppression, enzymes not exceeding twice normal.

Clones were read by immunoSEQ multiplex PCR, and TCRdb kept only the in-frame ones, dropping some. The sample includes 93,000 or so clones, roughly 80% seen only once; the top ten take approximately 3%. The germline gives CDR1 LNHDA, CDR2 SQIVND (reference sequence). The germline V and J ends were trimmed by 5 bases and 1 base, with 12 bases remaining between them. CDR3 length: 15 amino acids. This chain joins TRBV19 and TRBJ1-5, with D uncertain. This specimen consisted of CD4+ T cells from blood, obtained around 44 months after liver transplant. This TCR was sampled from a human patient who received a liver transplant. A share of the T cells may be of graft donor origin. The CDR3 reads CASSPPIRSNQPQHF. CDR3 in DNA: TGTGCCAGTAGTCCTCCGATACGGAGCAATCAGCCCCAGCATTTT.